Listed here are 17 T cell receptor beta chains from one sample, sequenced in a study of T cell responses to AZD1222 COVID-19 vaccine. This table comes from immunoSEQ multiplex PCR, and its TCRdb copy is limited to in-frame clones, with some not included. The sample holds 150,000 to 200,000 clones, 93% seen once. This specimen consisted of peripheral blood, obtained on day 0 of AZD1222 vaccination. The receptors come from an adult in good health.

The chain couples TRBV5-5 to TRBJ1-6; TRBD1 aligns across 12 bases. This CDR3 is built from 18 residues. Trimming removed 2 bases from V and 14 bases from J; junction bases left unmatched: 17. Germline values: CDR1 SGHKS, CDR2 YYEKEE (reference sequence). For the CDR3, the DNA is TGTGCCAGCAGCTTCACTGGGGGGACAGGGGGCATAGGTGGAACCCTCCACTTT. It codes for CASSFTGGTGGIGGTLHF.

Here the CDR3 reads CASSQDIRARDGYTF. The CDR3 region has the DNA TGTGCCAGCAGCCAAGACATTAGGGCGAGGGATGGCTACACCTTC. The chain is built from TRBV3-1 (or the pseudogene TRBV3-2) and TRBJ1-2; no clear D gene. This CDR3 has 15 amino acids. Trimming left V 0 bases short and J 6 bases short, with 14 bases between. The germline V gene encodes CDR1 LGHDT and CDR2 YNNKEL (reference sequence).

The chain is built from TRBV7-9 and TRBJ2-1, with TRBD2 matching 8 bases. Germline-derived CDR1 and CDR2 are SEHNR and FQNEAQ (reference sequence). V lost 4 bases to trimming and J lost 6 bases; unmatched junction nucleotides: 5. The CDR3 is 14 residues long. DNA of the CDR3: TGTGCCAGCAGCTCCGGACTAGCCCGCAATGAGCAGTTCTTC. As protein: CASSSGLARNEQFF.

The count of this clone is one. J is TRBJ1-3 and V is TRBV6-5, with D perhaps matching TRBD1 (5 bases). V shed 9 bases and J shed 1 base, with 10 bases lying between them. This CDR3 has 13 residues. CDR1 MNHEY and CDR2 SVGAGI come from the germline V gene. CDR3 region: CASTEGSGNTIYF. The DNA of the CDR3 is TGTGCCAGTACCGAGGGGTCTGGAAACACCATATATTTT.

About this clone: Mismatch with germline at one junction end may stem from a read error. V and J are TRBV6-1 and TRBJ1-3; 9 bases fit TRBD1. Germline CDR1 reads MNHNS; CDR2 reads SASEGT. The CDR3 covers 16 residues. The DNA for the CDR3 is TGTGCCAGCAGTGGTTTTATTGTGGGACAGGGTTTTTTCTTTGGCTTT. Translation gives CASSGFIVGQGFFFGF.

The chain has TRBV5-5 and TRBJ1-1, with 11 bases that match TRBD1. Looked up from germline, CDR1 is SGHKS and CDR2 is YYEKEE (reference sequence). Trimming at V came to 0 bases and at J to 6 bases, leaving 10 bases not matched to a gene. This CDR3 is built from 17 residues. CDR3 sequence: CASSLAFRTGGDPEAFF. DNA of the CDR3: TGTGCCAGCAGCTTGGCGTTCCGGACAGGGGGCGATCCTGAAGCTTTCTTT.

The chain links TRBV15 to TRBJ1-2; no definite D call. Looked up from germline, CDR1 is LNHNV and CDR2 is YYDKDF (reference sequence). Trimming shortened V by 0 bases and J by 2 bases, and 7 bases separated the two germline ends. The CDR3 is 14 amino acids. This CDR3 reads CATSRDPRNYGYTF. The CDR3 DNA reads TGTGCCACCAGCAGAGACCCTCGAAACTATGGCTACACCTTC.

The V call is TRBV9, the J call TRBJ2-1, with TRBD2 matching 7 bases. V lost 3 bases, J lost 2 bases, and 2 bases stayed unmatched. This CDR3 contains 14 residues. Germline CDR1 and CDR2: SGDLS and YYNGEE. CDR3 amino acids: CASSAAGPYNEQFF. CDR3 DNA sequence: TGTGCCAGCAGCGCAGCGGGACCCTACAATGAGCAGTTCTTC.

The chain couples TRBV4-1 to TRBJ1-2, with D tentatively TRBD1 (5 bases). Germline V gives CDR1 MGHRA, CDR2 YSYEKL. V lost 3 bases, J lost 7 bases, and 9 bases lay in between. CDR3 length: 12 residues. CDR3 sequence (DNA): TGCGCCAGCAGCCATAACAGGCGTGGCTACACCTTC. Residues: CASSHNRRGYTF.

The chain is built from TRBV24-1 and TRBJ1-2; D ambiguous. This CDR3 region has 8 residues. V lost 4 bases, J lost 13 bases, and 3 bases lay in between. Germline CDR1 is KGHDR and CDR2 is SFDVKD. CDR3 sequence: CATSERTF. The DNA for the CDR3 is TGTGCCACCAGTGAGCGCACCTTC.

V usage is TRBV4-1 and J usage is TRBJ1-2; 7 bases are shared with TRBD1. The CDR3 spans 17 residues. J was trimmed by 2 bases and V by 1 base; bases with no gene match: 10. Per germline, CDR1 MGHRA and CDR2 YSYEKL. The CDR3 spells CASSQAPTGLGNYGYTF. CDR3 nucleotides: TGCGCCAGCAGCCAAGCCCCGACAGGGCTGGGGAACTATGGCTACACCTTC.

CDR3 sequence reads: CASSQGDENNEQFF. CDR3 in DNA: TGTGCCAGCAGCCAAGGGGACGAGAACAATGAGCAGTTCTTC. V is TRBV3-1 (or the pseudogene TRBV3-2) and J is TRBJ2-1, with D perhaps being TRBD1 or TRBD2 (5 bases each). The length of the CDR3 is 14 residues. Trimming removed 1 base from V and 5 bases from J, with 9 bases in between. CDR1 is LGHDT, CDR2 YNNKEL, per germline (reference sequence).

This sequence joins TRBV3-1 (or the pseudogene TRBV3-2) and TRBJ1-5; D gene ambiguous. The length of the CDR3 is 13 residues. Trimming left V 4 bases short and J 7 bases short, with 11 bases between. Germline V gene sequence: CDR1 LGHDT, CDR2 YNNKEL (reference sequence). The CDR3 spells CASSLSAGQPQHF. CDR3 bases: TGTGCCAGCAGCCTTAGCGCGGGGCAGCCCCAGCATTTT.

The J gene is TRBJ1-1, the V gene TRBV6-5, with D maybe TRBD1 (6 bases). V was trimmed by 0 bases and J by 4 bases, leaving 12 bases between them. Germline values: CDR1 MNHEY, CDR2 SVGAGI. This CDR3 region has 15 residues. This CDR3 is CASSYSMGGTTEAFF. The CDR3 DNA sequence: TGTGCCAGCAGTTACTCGATGGGGGGCACCACTGAAGCTTTCTTT.

CDR3 sequence reads: CASSFDRDEMLGGYTF. CDR3 DNA sequence: TGTGCCAGCAGCTTCGACAGGGATGAGATGCTGGGAGGCTACACCTTC. V gene TRBV7-2 combines with J gene TRBJ1-2, with 7 bases lining up with TRBD1. After removal of 3 bases from V and 8 bases from J, the junction contained 15 bases not matched to a gene. This CDR3 has 16 residues. The germline CDR1 and CDR2 sequences are SGHTA and FQGNSA. Full variable domain (outside the CDR3, taken from reference TRBV7-2 and TRBJ1-2): GAGVSQSPSNKVTEKGKDVELRCDPISGHTALYWYRQSLGQGLEFLIYFQGNSAPDKSGLPSDRFSAERTGGSVSTLTIQRTQQEDSAVYLCASSFDRDEMLGGYTFGSGTRLTVV.

The chain recombines TRBV5-6 with TRBJ1-5; 9 bases map to TRBD1. CDR1 is SGHDT and CDR2 is YYEEEE in the germline V gene. Germline trimming cut 0 bases from V and 4 bases from J; bases unmatched to any gene: 8. CDR3 size: 17 residues. The DNA of the CDR3 is TGTGCCAGCAGCTTGGGGACAGGGGTGGGAGGTAATCAGCCCCAGCATTTT. This gives the protein CASSLGTGVGGNQPQHF.

In DNA form, the CDR3 reads TGTGCCATCAGTGAAAGGGGACCTGACACTGAAGCTTTCTTT. Amino acids: CAISERGPDTEAFF. The chain combines TRBV10-3 with TRBJ1-1; D might be TRBD1 (5 bases). V lost 3 bases and J lost 3, with 11 bases in between. Germline V gene data show CDR1 as ENHRY and CDR2 as SYGVKD. The CDR3 length is 14 residues.